The 21 T cell receptor beta chains below were found in one sample sequenced in a study of shared clonotypes between healthy human individuals. TCRdb's copy holds only in-frame clones and misses some; the assay was immunoSEQ multiplex PCR. The sample records around 2.1 million clones, 90% to 97% being singletons. The specimen was naive CD4+ T cells sorted from blood. Subset: CD45RA+ positively selected. The receptors were sampled from a man in his late teens or twenties in good health.

The chain is built from TRBV25-1 and TRBJ2-5, with D tentatively TRBD1 (5 bases). This CDR3 has 15 amino acids. V was trimmed by 3 bases and J by 5 bases, leaving 16 bases between them. The V gene's germline CDR1 is MGHDK and CDR2 SYGVNS. The CDR3 bases are TGTGCCAGCAGTGAGACTTTTTTGGGGCGGGAGACCCAGTACTTC. Translation gives CASSETFLGRETQYF.

The V gene is TRBV10-3, the J gene TRBJ2-3; D remains unclear. V lost 0 bases, J lost 3 bases, and 7 bases lay in between. Germline loops: CDR1 ENHRY, CDR2 SYGVKD. The CDR3 is 14 residues long. The CDR3 sequence: CAISESGETDTQYF. The CDR3, as DNA: TGTGCCATCAGTGAGTCAGGAGAAACAGATACGCAGTATTTT.

J is TRBJ2-3 and V is TRBV9; 10 bases are shared with TRBD2. Germline CDR1 SGDLS, CDR2 YYNGEE. After removal of 0 bases from V and 1 base from J, the junction contained 2 bases not matched to a gene. The CDR3 runs 16 residues. In DNA form, the CDR3 reads TGTGCCAGCAGCGTAGCCGGGACTAGCGGCACAGATACGCAGTATTTT. It encodes CASSVAGTSGTDTQYF.

This rearrangement joins TRBV25-1 to TRBJ2-7; 7 bases are shared with TRBD1. J was trimmed by 2 bases and V by 3 bases; bases with no gene match: 7. The CDR3 covers 15 residues. Germline V gene data show CDR1 as MGHDK and CDR2 as SYGVNS. As DNA, the CDR3 is TGTGCCAGCAGTGACCTTGGGACAGAGACCTACGAGCAGTACTTC. This codes for CASSDLGTETYEQYF.

Only one count was recorded for this clone. The chain combines TRBV6-5 with TRBJ1-6, with TRBD1 identical over 10 bases. Germline CDR1 MNHEY, CDR2 SVGAGI. The CDR3 loop spans 15 amino acids. V shed 5 bases and J 9 bases; nucleotides not matched to a gene: 7. The CDR3 DNA is TGTGCCAGCAGTAGGACCGGGACAGGGGCTTCACCCCTCCACTTT. Encoded protein: CASSRTGTGASPLHF.

This chain links TRBV15 with TRBJ1-6; TRBD1 aligns across 7 bases. Germline CDR1 LNHNV, CDR2 YYDKDF (reference sequence). J was trimmed by 5 bases and V by 4 bases; bases with no gene match: 5. The CDR3 is 15 residues long. CDR3 DNA: TGTGCCACCAGCACCACAGGGGTCAATAATTCACCCCTCCACTTT. It specifies CATSTTGVNNSPLHF. Full variable domain (rest looked up from reference TRBV15 and TRBJ1-6): DAMVIQNPRYQVTQFGKPVTLSCSQTLNHNVMYWYQQKSSQAPKLLFHYYDKDFNNEADTPDNFQSRRPNTSFCFLDIRSPGLGDTAMYLCATSTTGVNNSPLHFGNGTRLTVT.

The V call is TRBV6-6, the J call TRBJ1-5; weak D call: TRBD1 (6 bases). The ends were cut back, 11 bases at V and 2 bases at J, with 16 bases in the middle. The CDR3 spans 14 residues. Looked up from germline, CDR1 is MNHNY and CDR2 is SVGAGI (reference sequence). CDR3 coding DNA: TGTGCCTCAGGGGCCTCGACGGGCAATCAGCCCCAGCATTTT. This encodes CASGASTGNQPQHF.

The chain couples TRBV11-2 to TRBJ2-7; D is undetermined. The V gene lost 0 bases and the J gene lost 4 bases, with 10 bases spanning the gap. Germline V gene data show CDR1 as SGHAT and CDR2 as FQNNGV. This CDR3 has 14 residues. The CDR3 reads CASSLESQYYEQYF. CDR3 bases: TGTGCCAGCAGCTTAGAGTCTCAGTATTACGAGCAGTACTTC.

This clone was counted only a few times. The same CDR3 arises from other DNA sequences in this sample as well. This chain uses TRBV5-1 with TRBJ1-6; 9 positions match TRBD1. This CDR3 region has 15 residues. The J segment lost 4 bases and the V segment lost 4 bases, leaving 3 bases of the junction unmatched. CDR1 SGHRS and CDR2 YFSETQ come from the germline V gene. The CDR3 sequence: CASSPGQGYNSPLHF. In DNA form, the CDR3 reads TGCGCCAGCAGCCCGGGACAGGGATATAATTCACCCCTCCACTTT.

This clone was seen only once. The chain joins TRBV7-2 to TRBJ2-7; 7 bases agree with TRBD2. CDR3 length equals 15 residues. V was pared by 6 bases and J by 4 bases, with 12 bases of the junction left unmatched. The V gene's germline CDR1 is SGHTA and CDR2 FQGNSA. CDR3: CASSRATGLTYEQYF. CDR3 DNA: TGTGCCAGCAGTCGAGCAACGGGACTAACGTACGAGCAGTACTTC.

V and J are TRBV5-4 and TRBJ2-3; possibly TRBD1 for D (5 bases). The germline gives CDR1 SGHNT, CDR2 YYREEE (reference sequence). This CDR3 comprises 15 residues. V lost 0 bases, J lost 3 bases, and 11 bases lay in between. In DNA, the CDR3 is TGTGCCAGCAGCTTGGTTGGGGCAGCAACAGATACGCAGTATTTT. Translation gives CASSLVGAATDTQYF.

V gene TRBV18 combines with J gene TRBJ2-3; D might be TRBD2 (6 bases). Trimming took off 4 bases at V and 4 bases at J, with 21 bases between the two ends. Per the germline V gene, CDR1 is KGHSH and CDR2 is LQKENI. This CDR3 contains 17 residues. CDR3 bases: TGTGCCAGCTCACGAAGCTATACCGGCAGGGAGGCAGATACGCAGTATTTT. It yields the protein CASSRSYTGREADTQYF.

DNA of the CDR3: TGTGCCAGCAGCAACCGGACAGGAGGTTACTACGAGCAGTACTTC. This translates into CASSNRTGGYYEQYF. This chain uses TRBV7-2 with TRBJ2-7, with 7 bases matching TRBD1. V dropped 5 bases and J dropped 3; count of bases not matched to a gene: 10. Germline-derived CDR1 and CDR2 are SGHTA and FQGNSA. The CDR3 is 15 residues long.

This chain connects TRBV5-1 to TRBJ1-6; D ambiguous. Trimming took 6 bases from V and 8 from J, leaving 15 bases between them. Germline CDR1 is SGHRS and CDR2 is YFSETQ. CDR3 length equals 14 residues. The CDR3 nucleotides are TGCGCCAGCAAGAGGGCGGGCACAGATTCACCCCTCCACTTT. Amino acids: CASKRAGTDSPLHF. Full variable domain (rest looked up from reference TRBV5-1 and TRBJ1-6): KAGVTQTPRYLIKTRGQQVTLSCSPISGHRSVSWYQQTPGQGLQFLFEYFSETQRNKGNFPGRFSGRQFSNSRSEMNVSTLELGDSALYLCASKRAGTDSPLHFGNGTRLTVT.

The V gene is TRBV11-2, the J gene TRBJ1-5, with D perhaps TRBD1 (6 bases). Per germline, CDR1 SGHAT and CDR2 FQNNGV. The length of the CDR3 is 15 residues. Trimming removed 6 bases at V and 0 bases at J, with 12 bases between. CDR3 protein: CASSPGTSSNQPQHF. The CDR3 DNA sequence: TGTGCCAGCAGTCCCGGGACAAGTAGCAATCAGCCCCAGCATTTT.

The V and J genes are TRBV14 and TRBJ1-6; a possible D gene is TRBD1 (5 bases). The V end lost 2 bases, the J end lost 8 bases, and 13 bases lay between the germline ends. The germline gives CDR1 SGHDN, CDR2 FVKESK. The CDR3 is 15 residues long. The CDR3 loop is CASSQLGQGDSPLHF. The DNA of the CDR3 is TGTGCCAGCAGCCAATTAGGCCAGGGTGATTCACCCCTCCACTTT.

The J gene is TRBJ2-5, the V gene TRBV6-1; 7 bases agree with TRBD1. This CDR3 contains 14 residues. Trimming took 3 bases from V and 2 from J; bases not matched to a gene: 3. Germline CDR1 reads MNHNS; CDR2 reads SASEGT. For the CDR3, the DNA is TGTGCCAGCAGTGACGGCAGGGGGCAAGAGACCCAGTACTTC. Protein: CASSDGRGQETQYF.

This clone came up once. The J gene is TRBJ2-1, the V gene TRBV5-1; 9 bases fit TRBD2. V trimming: 6 bases; J trimming: 6 bases; junction bases outside the gene matches: 10. The CDR3 runs 15 residues. Germline V gives CDR1 SGHRS, CDR2 YFSETQ. CDR3 nucleotide sequence: TGCGCCAGCAACATAGCGGGAGAGCCCCTCAATGAGCAGTTCTTC. Amino acids: CASNIAGEPLNEQFF. The whole variable domain, filled in from reference TRBV5-1 and TRBJ2-1, reads KAGVTQTPRYLIKTRGQQVTLSCSPISGHRSVSWYQQTPGQGLQFLFEYFSETQRNKGNFPGRFSGRQFSNSRSEMNVSTLELGDSALYLCASNIAGEPLNEQFFGPGTRLTVL.

The chain combines TRBV19 with TRBJ1-5; D call uncertain. This CDR3 region has 13 residues. From germline, CDR1 is LNHDA and CDR2 SQIVND (reference sequence). Trimming left V 2 bases short and J 3 bases short, with 5 bases between. The CDR3 protein is CASSISDNQPQHF. For the CDR3, the DNA is TGTGCCAGTAGTATATCGGACAATCAGCCCCAGCATTTT.

This clone was detected once. This chain uses TRBV30 with TRBJ2-2; unclear D gene. CDR1 GTSNPN and CDR2 SVGIG come from the germline V gene (reference sequence). Between the trimmed V and J ends, which lost 1 base and 7 bases, there was a span of 13 bases. The length of the CDR3 is 14 residues. The CDR3 here is CAWSGGPLGGELFF. In nucleotides, the CDR3 is TGTGCCTGGAGTGGGGGTCCTCTGGGCGGGGAGCTGTTTTTT.

This chain links TRBV18 with TRBJ1-1; D perhaps matches TRBD1 (6 bases). Germline lookup yields CDR1 KGHSH and CDR2 LQKENI. V was cut by 2 bases and J by 0 bases, with 16 bases left in between. The CDR3 loop spans 17 amino acids. Here the CDR3 DNA reads TGTGCCAGCTCACCAGGGCAGGGGAGGCCAATGAACACTGAAGCTTTCTTT. Translated, it gives CASSPGQGRPMNTEAFF.